This passage covers 19 T cell receptor beta chains from one sample sequenced in a study of identical twins. TCRdb called the 5' RACE reads again in MiXCR, with one record for every CDR3 protein. Of 310,000 or so distinct CDR3 sequences listed, less than 9% are singletons. These same data were also listed under a study on yellow fever vaccine responses in identical twins.

The sequencing sample was made of memory (CD45RO+) T cells sorted from blood. The origin of the receptors is a woman between 18 and 29 years old in good health.

The chain carries TRBV6-1 and TRBJ1-5, with D uncertain. Germline lookup yields CDR1 MNHNS and CDR2 SASEGT. V lost 7 bases and J lost 7, with 17 bases in between. The CDR3 sequence is 14 residues long. The CDR3 DNA follows: TGTGCCAGCAAAAGAGCGGCTATAGGGCAGCCCCAGCATTTT. Protein: CASKRAAIGQPQHF.

The chain joins TRBV15 to TRBJ2-1; weak D call: TRBD1 (6 bases). V was pared by 0 bases and J by 1 base, with 7 bases between. CDR3 size: 15 residues. Germline V lookup: CDR1 LNHNV, CDR2 YYDKDF (reference sequence). CDR3 loop: CATSRERGSYNEQFF. The CDR3 DNA reads as TGTGCCACCAGCAGAGAGAGGGGGTCCTACAATGAGCAGTTCTTC.

This clonotype was detected ten times or more. V gene TRBV5-1 combines with J gene TRBJ1-1, with no clear D. The CDR3 loop spans 17 amino acids. Germline V lookup: CDR1 SGHRS, CDR2 YFSETQ. V lost 1 base, J lost 2 bases, and 18 bases lay in between. The CDR3 DNA follows: TGCGCCAGCAGCTTGTCCGTCCCGCGGGCTCCCAACACTGAAGCTTTCTTT. The encoded protein is CASSLSVPRAPNTEAFF.

This clonotype was seen more than once but under ten times. The V and J genes are TRBV10-2 and TRBJ2-7; 8 nucleotides line up with TRBD2. J gave up 2 bases and V 7 bases, and 13 bases lay outside the gene matches. CDR3 length: 16 residues. Germline V gene lookup returns CDR1 WSHSY and CDR2 SAAADI. CDR3 protein: CASTSNRLANAYEQYF. The CDR3 DNA sequence: TGCGCCAGCACGTCCAATCGACTAGCGAACGCCTACGAGCAGTACTTC.

As regards this clonotype: A clone one base away is much larger, so this may be a read error. The gene calls are TRBV28 and TRBJ1-5, with a tentative D call TRBD1 (6 bases). CDR1 MDHEN and CDR2 SYDVKM come from the germline V gene. This CDR3 has 14 residues. CDR3 bases: TGTGCCAGCAACCAGGGCAGGGACAATCAGCCCAAGCATTTT. Its protein is CASNQGRDNQPKHF. The full variable domain, completed using reference TRBV28 and TRBJ1-5, is DVKVTQSSRYLVKRTGEKVFLECVQDMDHENMFWYRQDPGLGLRLIYFSYDVKMKEKGDIPEGYSVSREKKERFSLILESASTNQTSMYLCASNQGRDNQPKHFGDGTRLSIL.

This clonotype turned up a few times. Its ends do not fully match the called genes, so a read error is possible. The rearrangement uses TRBV11-2 and TRBJ1-2; unclear D gene. Germline CDR1 reads SGHAT; CDR2 reads FQNNGV. The CDR3 loop spans 15 amino acids. In nucleotides, the CDR3 is TGTGCCAGCAGCCCCGGACGTGGGCCGTACTACGGCTACACCTTC. As protein: CASSPGRGPYYGYTF. The full variable domain, its missing parts supplied by reference TRBV11-2 and TRBJ1-2, is EAGVAQSPRYKIIEKRQSVAFWCNPISGHATLYWYQQILGQGPKLLIQFQNNGVVDDSQLPKDRFSAERLKGVDSTLKIQPAKLEDSAVYLCASSPGRGPYYGYTFGSGTRLTVV.

The chain links TRBV5-6 to TRBJ2-7; D is unclear. The V and J ends lost 0 bases and 3 bases respectively, with 10 bases between them. This CDR3 has 14 amino acids. Germline CDR1 reads SGHDT; CDR2 reads YYEEEE. The CDR3 DNA is TGTGCCAGCAGCTTGGAGGACGGAAGCTACGAGCAGTACTTC. Protein product: CASSLEDGSYEQYF.

This clonotype was seen repeatedly, ten times or more. J is TRBJ2-4 and V is TRBV5-6; 7 positions agree with TRBD1. Germline CDR1 reads SGHDT; CDR2 reads YYEEEE. The V and J ends lost 4 bases and 4 bases, in that order; junction bases with no gene match: 11. The CDR3 is 16 amino acids. The CDR3 nucleotides are TGTGCCAGCAGCGCGGACAGGAGAACCTTGAAAAACATTCAGTACTTC. Its protein is CASSADRRTLKNIQYF.

This clonotype was recorded a few times. The rearrangement links TRBV20-1 to TRBJ2-5, with D possibly being TRBD2 (6 bases). The V end lost 2 bases, the J end lost 2 bases, and 15 bases lay between the germline ends. Germline values: CDR1 DFQATT, CDR2 SNEGSKA (reference sequence). This CDR3 is 15 amino acids long. CDR3 nucleotide sequence: TGCAGTGCTAGACCCCCGGGACTCCCTCAAGAGACCCAGTACTTC. It yields the protein CSARPPGLPQETQYF.

The rearrangement uses TRBV11-3 and TRBJ1-4; D is uncertain. Germline V CDR1 and CDR2: SGHNT, YENEEA. The V end lost 4 bases, the J end lost 4 bases, and 13 bases lay between the germline ends. The CDR3 contains 15 residues. CDR3 protein: CASSSAPRGNEKLFF. The CDR3 DNA reads TGTGCCAGCAGCTCCGCCCCGCGGGGTAATGAAAAACTGTTTTTT.

The chain combines TRBV2 with TRBJ1-4, with no clear D. CDR3 length: 12 amino acids. Trimming cost V 6 bases and J 3 bases, with 5 bases left between them. Germline CDR1 reads SNHLY; CDR2 reads FYNNEI. The CDR3 loop reads CASRVANEKLFF. DNA of the CDR3: TGTGCCAGCAGGGTCGCTAATGAAAAACTGTTTTTT.

This clonotype was observed once. The genes are TRBV5-1 and TRBJ2-5; 9 bases fit TRBD2. J was trimmed by 4 bases and V by 1 base; bases with no gene match: 11. The CDR3 contains 17 residues. Germline V gene data show CDR1 as SGHRS and CDR2 as YFSETQ. CDR3 DNA sequence: TGCGCCAGCAGCTTGATCGCTAGCGGGACCCCCCCAGAGACCCAGTACTTC. Protein: CASSLIASGTPPETQYF.

This clonotype occurred many times. The J gene is TRBJ2-1, the V gene TRBV4-2; 13 bases are a match to TRBD2. The germline V gene has CDR1 LGHNA and CDR2 YNFKEQ. J gave up 2 bases and V 3 bases, and 1 base lay outside the gene matches. CDR3 length: 16 amino acids. CDR3 in amino acids: CASSQGTSGAYNEQFF. Written as DNA, the CDR3 is TGTGCCAGCAGCCAGGGGACTAGCGGGGCCTACAATGAGCAGTTCTTC.

This clonotype has more than one count but fewer than ten. This chain links TRBV3-1 with TRBJ1-2, with TRBD1 matching over 8 bases. CDR1 and CDR2 from the germline V gene are LGHDT and YNNKEL (reference sequence). Unmatched junction bases numbered 8, after V lost 4 bases and J lost 4 bases. The CDR3 is 15 amino acids. The CDR3 DNA is TGTGCCAGCAGCCCCATGGGACAGGTTGCCTATGGCTACACCTTC. Translating gives CASSPMGQVAYGYTF.

This clonotype was counted a few times. The rearrangement joins TRBV20-1 to TRBJ1-3; tentative D call: TRBD1 (6 bases). V lost 6 bases and J 2 bases, leaving 14 bases between the germline ends. Germline V gene lookup returns CDR1 DFQATT and CDR2 SNEGSKA (reference sequence). The CDR3 is 14 residues long. The CDR3 sequence: CSARRSGAGNTIYF. The DNA for the CDR3 is TGCAGTGCGAGACGTTCAGGGGCTGGAAACACCATATATTTT.

Many counts were recorded for this clonotype. The chain employs TRBV4-1 and TRBJ2-5; D may be TRBD1 (6 bases). CDR3 size: 15 residues. CDR1 is MGHRA, CDR2 YSYEKL, per germline. With 2 bases removed from V and 5 bases from J, the gap between germline ends came to 15 bases. CDR3 in DNA: TGCGCCAGCAGCCAACCACAGGGAATTTTGGAGACCCAGTACTTC. Translation: CASSQPQGILETQYF.

This clonotype was detected only a few times. The chain recombines TRBV7-6 with TRBJ2-7, with TRBD1 matching 7 bases. Germline-derived CDR1 and CDR2 are SGHVS and FNYEAQ. This CDR3 region has 14 residues. V shed 1 base, J shed 2 bases, and the junction held 2 bases outside the gene matches. The CDR3 sequence is CASSLGGQTYEQYV. CDR3 DNA sequence: TGTGCCAGCAGCTTAGGGGGACAGACCTACGAGCAGTACGTC.

The chain recombines TRBV6-6 with TRBJ2-3; 8 bases fit TRBD1. This CDR3 has 16 residues. The ends lost 6 bases at V and 0 bases at J; junction bases unmatched: 8. Germline CDR1 is MNHNY and CDR2 is SVGAGI (reference sequence). The CDR3 coding sequence is TGTGCCAGCAGCCCTTTCGGACAGGGCAGCACAGATACGCAGTATTTT. As protein: CASSPFGQGSTDTQYF.

This chain connects TRBV9 to TRBJ2-5, with D tentatively TRBD1 (7 bases). Trimming stripped 4 bases from V and 7 bases from J, with 17 bases between. CDR3 length: 14 amino acids. Germline CDR1 is SGDLS and CDR2 is YYNGEE. CDR3 region: CASSPLGQGGTQYF. The CDR3 coding sequence is TGTGCCAGCAGCCCCCTGGGTCAGGGGGGGACCCAGTACTTC.